This T cell receptor beta chain came from a study of cytomegalovirus exposure and HLA in healthy donors. This CDR3 contains 15 residues. Germline V gene lookup returns CDR1 LGHNA and CDR2 YNFKEQ. V was cut by 0 bases and J by 3 bases, with 11 bases left in between. Primers for the PCR totalled 60 Vbeta and 13 Jbeta. Original data processing: It was a later analysis that counted 79 million or so unique TCR beta chains, of which 9 million to 13 million were shared. The data were produced by immunoSEQ multiplex PCR, yet TCRdb's version contains in-frame clones alone and is incomplete. For V, J and clone size, that table is used; D and trimming come from the DNA. The sample yields about 140,000 clones, about 74% seen once. Note on this clone: Its antigen is not known.

Whole-study results and caveats: In an earlier analysis, about 87% or about 30%: the productive usage of most TCR beta V segments.

This chain connects TRBV4-2 to TRBJ1-2; D unclear. This receptor was taken from a man aged 30 to 39 in good health and CMV-seronegative. Sequencing was performed on PBMCs. The CDR3 nucleotides are TGTGCCAGCAGCCAAGATACTAGGGTCGACTATGGCTACACCTTC. Its protein is CASSQDTRVDYGYTF.